A selection of T cell receptor beta chains follows, all from one sample in a study of blood T cell repertoires in COVID-19. The table came from immunoSEQ multiplex PCR; TCRdb's copy has only in-frame clones and leaves some out. The data hold over 250,000 clones, with around 90% observed a single time. Input material: PBMCs or T cells enriched from blood (not recorded which). All receptors come from a woman aged 25 to 39 who had recovered from COVID-19. Each CDR3 is given with its conserved first and last residue. D genes are given only for firm matches. Not all rows give a size; the values are once, few, many and, for expanded clones, a class.

-	TRBV6-2/TRBV6-3	TRBJ1-4	TRBD1	TGTGCCAGCAGTTCCAGGGGGCTATATGAAAAACTGTTTTTT	CASSSRGLYEKLFF
-	TRBV29-1	TRBJ2-3	TRBD2	TGCAGCGTTGAAGGCGGGAGACGCACAGATACGCAGTATTTT	CSVEGGRRTDTQYF
-	TRBV19	TRBJ2-2	TRBD2	TGTGCCAGTAGCATCCTAGCGGGAGACTCCGGGGAGCTGTTTTTT	CASSILAGDSGELFF
-	TRBV5-5	TRBJ1-4	-	TGTGCCAGCAGCCCAATAGCCAGGGGAACTAATGAAAAACTGTTTTTT	CASSPIARGTNEKLFF
-	TRBV5-8	TRBJ1-5	TRBD1	TGTGCCAGCGGAACGGGACAGGGAAGCAATCAGCCCCAGCATTTT	CASGTGQGSNQPQHF
-	TRBV27	TRBJ2-1	TRBD2	TGTGCCAGCAGCGGTCAGGATGGGAGGGTTGGGGCCAATGAGCAGTTCTTC	CASSGQDGRVGANEQFF
-	TRBV28	TRBJ2-4	-	TGTGCCAGCTTGGGGGGACTAGCCAAAAACATTCAGTACTTC	CASLGGLAKNIQYF
-	TRBV5-1	TRBJ2-5	TRBD2	TGCGCCAGCACACAAAGCGGGGGAGAGACCCAGTACTTC	CASTQSGGETQYF
-	TRBV11-2	TRBJ1-1	-	TGTGCCAGCAGCTTAGATCTGGGACACCGAAACACTGAAGCTTTCTTT	CASSLDLGHRNTEAFF
-	TRBV15	TRBJ1-2	-	TGTGCCACCAGCCGGACTGGGGGCGGATATGGCTACACCTTC	CATSRTGGGYGYTF
-	TRBV10-1	TRBJ1-1	-	TGCGCCAGCAGTGAGAGCAGCGAATCGAACACTGAAGCTTTCTTT	CASSESSESNTEAFF
-	TRBV5-8	TRBJ1-6	TRBD1	TGTGCCAGCAGCTTCGGGACAGGGGATTCACCCCTCCACTTT	CASSFGTGDSPLHF
-	TRBV11-3	TRBJ2-1	-	TGTGCCAGCAGCTTAGTTCCAGGAGGCGATGAGCAGTTCTTC	CASSLVPGGDEQFF
-	TRBV7-3	TRBJ2-2	-	TGTGCCAGCAGCTCGATTACAGGGACCGGGGAGCTGTTTTTT	CASSSITGTGELFF
once	TRBV7-3	TRBJ2-2	-	TGTGCCAGCAGCTTATCGGGACACGGATGGGCCGGGGAGCTGTTTTTT	CASSLSGHGWAGELFF
-	TRBV15	TRBJ2-1	TRBD2	TGTGCCACCAGCAGGGGAACTAGCGGGGGCTACAATGAGCAGTTCTTC	CATSRGTSGGYNEQFF
-	TRBV7-2	TRBJ2-1	TRBD2	TGTGCCAGCAGCTTAGGGCGGGAGGGCCTATACAATGAGCAGTTCTTC	CASSLGREGLYNEQFF
-	TRBV19	TRBJ1-5	TRBD1	TGTGCCAGTCATACCAGGGGGCTAGAGCCCCAGCATTTT	CASHTRGLEPQHF
-	TRBV29-1	TRBJ2-1	TRBD2	TGCAGCGTCGTGACTAGCGGGAGTTTCCCCTACAATGAGCAGTTCTTC	CSVVTSGSFPYNEQFF
few	TRBV6-5	TRBJ2-1	TRBD2	TGTGCCGCCGAGGGTTGGCGGGAGGGAAGTGAGCAGTTCTTC	CAAEGWREGSEQFF
-	TRBV6-5	TRBJ1-4	-	TGTGCCAGCAGTTACAAACCAGGGGCAACTAATGAAAAACTGTTTTTT	CASSYKPGATNEKLFF
-	TRBV30	TRBJ1-1	TRBD1	TGTGCCTTGGACAGGGACCTGCAAGGGACTGAAGCTTTCTTT	CALDRDLQGTEAFF
few	TRBV10-1	TRBJ2-2	-	TGCGCCAGCAGTCAGACTCCGACCGGGGAGCTGTTTTTT	CASSQTPTGELFF
-	TRBV5-4	TRBJ2-2	-	TGTGCCAGCAGCTTCTGGAACACCGGGGAGCTGTTTTTT	CASSFWNTGELFF